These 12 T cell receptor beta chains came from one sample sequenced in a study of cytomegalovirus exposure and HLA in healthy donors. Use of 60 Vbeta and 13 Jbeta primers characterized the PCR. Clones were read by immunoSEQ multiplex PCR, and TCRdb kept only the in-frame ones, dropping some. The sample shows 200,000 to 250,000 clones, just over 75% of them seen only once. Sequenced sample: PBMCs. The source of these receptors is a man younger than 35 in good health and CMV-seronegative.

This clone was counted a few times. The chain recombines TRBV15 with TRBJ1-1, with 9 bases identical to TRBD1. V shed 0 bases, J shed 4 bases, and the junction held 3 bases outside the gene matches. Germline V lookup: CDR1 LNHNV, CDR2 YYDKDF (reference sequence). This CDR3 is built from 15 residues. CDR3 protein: CATSRDPTGGTEAFF. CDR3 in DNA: TGTGCCACCAGCAGAGACCCGACAGGGGGCACTGAAGCTTTCTTT.

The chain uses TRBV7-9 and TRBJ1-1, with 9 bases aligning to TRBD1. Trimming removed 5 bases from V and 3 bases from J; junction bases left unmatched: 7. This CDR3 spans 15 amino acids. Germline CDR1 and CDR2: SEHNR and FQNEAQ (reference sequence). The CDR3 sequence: CASSPKDRGYTEAFF. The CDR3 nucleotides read TGTGCCAGCAGCCCGAAGGACAGGGGTTACACTGAAGCTTTCTTT.

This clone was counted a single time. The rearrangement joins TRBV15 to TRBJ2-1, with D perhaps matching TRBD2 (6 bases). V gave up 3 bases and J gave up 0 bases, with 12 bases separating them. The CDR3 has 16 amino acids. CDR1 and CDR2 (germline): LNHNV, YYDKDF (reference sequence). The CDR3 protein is CATSSATGGSYNEQFF. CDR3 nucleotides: TGTGCCACCAGCAGCGCGACCGGGGGCTCCTACAATGAGCAGTTCTTC.

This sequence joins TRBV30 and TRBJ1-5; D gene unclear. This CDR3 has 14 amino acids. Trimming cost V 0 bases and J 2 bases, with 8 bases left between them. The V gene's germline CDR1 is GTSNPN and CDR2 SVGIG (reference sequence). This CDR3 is CAWSVIGGNQPQHF. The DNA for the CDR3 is TGTGCCTGGAGTGTCATCGGGGGCAATCAGCCCCAGCATTTT.

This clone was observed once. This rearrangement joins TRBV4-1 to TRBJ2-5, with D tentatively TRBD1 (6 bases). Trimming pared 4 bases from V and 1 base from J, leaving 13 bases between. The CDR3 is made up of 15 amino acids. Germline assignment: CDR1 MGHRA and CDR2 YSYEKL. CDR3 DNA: TGCGCCAGCAGCCGTGGGGGCAGGGCCCAAGAGACCCAGTACTTC. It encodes CASSRGGRAQETQYF.

The CDR3 DNA follows: TGTGCCAGCTCACCACCGGCAGGGACCTACAATGAGCAGTTCTTC. This sequence encodes CASSPPAGTYNEQFF. This chain connects TRBV18 to TRBJ2-1; perhaps TRBD1 as D (5 bases). Germline CDR1 and CDR2: KGHSH and LQKENI. V shed 0 bases and J shed 2 bases, with 8 bases lying between them. This CDR3 is built from 15 residues.

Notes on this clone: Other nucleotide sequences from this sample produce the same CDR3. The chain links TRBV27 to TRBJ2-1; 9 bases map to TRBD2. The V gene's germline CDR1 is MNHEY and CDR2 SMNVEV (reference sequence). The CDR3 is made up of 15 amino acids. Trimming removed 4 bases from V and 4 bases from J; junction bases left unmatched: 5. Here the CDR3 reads CASSSGTSSYNEQFF. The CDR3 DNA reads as TGTGCCAGCAGTTCCGGGACTAGCAGTTACAATGAGCAGTTCTTC.

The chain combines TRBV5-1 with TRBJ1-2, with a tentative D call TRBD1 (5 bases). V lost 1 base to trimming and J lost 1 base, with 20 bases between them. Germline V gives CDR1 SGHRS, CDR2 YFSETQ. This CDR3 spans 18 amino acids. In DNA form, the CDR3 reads TGCGCCAGCAGCTTGAGAATAGACAGTGGGACTGTTAACTATGGCTACACCTTC. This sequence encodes CASSLRIDSGTVNYGYTF.

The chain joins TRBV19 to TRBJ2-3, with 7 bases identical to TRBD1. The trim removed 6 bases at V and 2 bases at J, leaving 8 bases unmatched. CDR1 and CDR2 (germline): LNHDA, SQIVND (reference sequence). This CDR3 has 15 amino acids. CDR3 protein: CASRPPGQITDTQYF. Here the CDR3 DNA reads TGTGCCAGTAGACCGCCGGGACAGATCACAGATACGCAGTATTTT.

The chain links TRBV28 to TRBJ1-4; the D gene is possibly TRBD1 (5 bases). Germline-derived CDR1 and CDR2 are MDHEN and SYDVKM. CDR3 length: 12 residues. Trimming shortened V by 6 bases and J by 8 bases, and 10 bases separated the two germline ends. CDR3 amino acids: CASRGPKEKLFF. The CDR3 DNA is TGTGCCAGCAGGGGGCCAAAGGAAAAACTGTTTTTT.

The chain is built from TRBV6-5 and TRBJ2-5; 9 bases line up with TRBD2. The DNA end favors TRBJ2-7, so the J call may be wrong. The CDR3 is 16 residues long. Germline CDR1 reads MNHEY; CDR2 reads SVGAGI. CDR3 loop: CASSYSLAGLGYEQYF. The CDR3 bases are TGTGCCAGCAGTTACTCCCTAGCGGGACTAGGCTACGAGCAGTACTTC.

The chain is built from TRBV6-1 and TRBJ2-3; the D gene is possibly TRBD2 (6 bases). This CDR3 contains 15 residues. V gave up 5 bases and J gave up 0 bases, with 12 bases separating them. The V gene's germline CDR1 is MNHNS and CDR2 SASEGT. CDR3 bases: TGTGCCAGCAGTTTCACGAGCGGGAGCACAGATACGCAGTATTTT. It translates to CASSFTSGSTDTQYF.